This T cell receptor (beta chain) is drawn from a study of tumor-infiltrating lymphocytes in oesophageal squamous cell carcinoma (dated by TCRdb to 2015 to 2016). The CDR3 spans 18 residues, from the cysteine through the phenylalanine. Solely the CDR3 DNA is kept, with 54 bases framed from the first base. CDR1 SGHRS and CDR2 YFSETQ are derived from the germline V gene. Details on this clonotype: The specificity of this receptor is unknown. No base quality values were provided; no much bigger clone lies one nucleotide off.

Libraries were built with PCR. TCRdb shows the sequencer as Illumina HiSeq 2000. TCRdb reprocessed the public reads (quality trimming at Q25 with fastp, clone calling with MiXCR) and kept in-frame beta chains. Merged by CDR3 protein, the rows form single entries marked with the most common genes and DNA. The sample table contains 9,900 or so distinct CDR3 sequences; only one count was recorded for 58% of them. 35% to 45% of the sample belongs to the ten largest clones. The V and J segments used are TRBV5-1 and TRBJ2-1; 11 of the junction bases match TRBD2. The DNA end is more similar to TRBJ2-5, so the J call may be wrong. This TCR came from a female donor with esophageal squamous cell carcinoma. The sample consisted of esophageal tumor tissue. CDR3 region: CASSFSLFRTSGLETQYF. The sequenced DNA: TGCGCCAGCAGCTTTTCTTTGTTCCGGACTAGCGGGCTAGAGACCCAGTACTTC.